This entry describes one T cell receptor (beta chain). The specificity of this receptor is unknown. No much larger clone exists at a distance of one base, and base qualities are not known. This sample stems from a study of T-cell reconstitution after alpha-beta-depleted transplantation in children (dated by TCRdb to the mid-2010s). Concerning the study at large: T-cell immune reconstitution after TCRalphabeta/CD19-depleted allogeneic hematopoietic cell transplantation in children was quantitatively tracked in the study by means of TCR repertoire profiling. Study-level results and caveats: The high TCRbeta diversity at day 60 in some patients was ascribed to recipient T cells and intrathymic progenitors that had survived conditioning. The frequencies of hyperexpanded clones fell over the following months, and after one year, T-cell counts and TCRbeta diversity were mostly attributed to newly produced T cells. The apparently early alphabetaT-cell count recovery about two months after transplant was reportedly dependent on only several hundred rapidly expanded clones derived from non-depleted graft cells.

The germline V gene encodes CDR1 SGHRS and CDR2 YFSETQ. V lost 3 bases and J lost 5 bases; the stretch between them is 14 bases long. The CDR3 has 14 amino acids, counting the end cysteine and phenylalanine. Only CDR3 DNA remains: 42 bases, in frame from the first base. The library was generated by PCR. The sequencer listed for this sample is Illumina HiSeq 2500. To normalize quantification of the TCRbeta repertoire, the TCR libraries were built with molecular barcoding that relied on unique molecular identifiers. The public reads were reanalyzed by TCRdb: fastp trimming at Q25, MiXCR alignment, in-frame beta chains only. Rows are unified per CDR3 protein, each entry keeping the most common DNA and genes. The sample table records about 200,000 distinct CDR3 sequences; roughly 7% of these occur just once. Roughly 6% of the sample lies in the top ten. Sample treatment or condition, as interpreted from the label and publication: allogeneic hematopoietic cell transplantation with graft depleted of TCRalphabeta T cells and CD19 B cells. TCRalphabeta/CD19-depleted allogeneic hematopoietic cell grafts were given to the transplant recipients, all of whom were children.

The sequence joins TRBV5-1 to TRBJ1-2; the D segment could be TRBD1, given 6 matching bases. The material was PBMCs, obtained before TCRalphabeta/CD19-depleted stem cell transplant. The sequence derives from a boy younger than 10 with acute lymphoblastic leukemia, due to receive a stem cell transplant. The sequenced DNA: TGCGCCAGCAGCTCGCGGACAGCCGTGTATGGCTACACCTTC. Translated, this is CASSSRTAVYGYTF. With the rest looked up from the reference TRBV5-1 and TRBJ1-2 genes rather than sequenced, the full variable domain is KAGVTQTPRYLIKTRGQQVTLSCSPISGHRSVSWYQQTPGQGLQFLFEYFSETQRNKGNFPGRFSGRQFSNSRSEMNVSTLELGDSALYLCASSSRTAVYGYTFGSGTRLTVV.